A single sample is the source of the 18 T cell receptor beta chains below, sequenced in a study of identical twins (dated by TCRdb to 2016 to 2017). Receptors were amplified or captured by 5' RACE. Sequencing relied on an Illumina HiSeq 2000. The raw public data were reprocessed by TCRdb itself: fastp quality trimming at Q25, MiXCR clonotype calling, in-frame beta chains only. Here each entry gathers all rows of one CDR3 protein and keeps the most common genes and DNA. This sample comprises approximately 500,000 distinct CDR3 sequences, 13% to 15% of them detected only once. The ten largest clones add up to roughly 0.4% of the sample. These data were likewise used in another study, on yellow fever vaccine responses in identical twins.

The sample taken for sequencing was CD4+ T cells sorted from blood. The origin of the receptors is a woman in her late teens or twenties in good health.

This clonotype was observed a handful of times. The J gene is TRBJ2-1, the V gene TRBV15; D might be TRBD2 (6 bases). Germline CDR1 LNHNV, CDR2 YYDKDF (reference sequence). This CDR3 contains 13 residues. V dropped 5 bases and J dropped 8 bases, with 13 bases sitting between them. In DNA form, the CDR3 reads TGTGCCACCAGCGTGACTAGAGCGGATGAGCAGTTCTTC. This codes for CATSVTRADEQFF.

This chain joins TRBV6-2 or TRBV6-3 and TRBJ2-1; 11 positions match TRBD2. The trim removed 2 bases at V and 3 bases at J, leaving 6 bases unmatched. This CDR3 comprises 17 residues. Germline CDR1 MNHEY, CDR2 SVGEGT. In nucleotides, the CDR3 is TGTGCCAGCAGTTACGCTGCTAGCGGGGGGATCTACAATGAGCAGTTCTTC. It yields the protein CASSYAASGGIYNEQFF.

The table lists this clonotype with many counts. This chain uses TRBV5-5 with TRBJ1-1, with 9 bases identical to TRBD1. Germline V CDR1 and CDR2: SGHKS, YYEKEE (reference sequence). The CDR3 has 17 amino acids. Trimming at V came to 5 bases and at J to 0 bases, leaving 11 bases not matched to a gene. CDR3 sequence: CASRPGQGVLLNTEAFF. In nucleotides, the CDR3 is TGTGCCAGCAGACCGGGACAGGGAGTTTTGCTGAACACTGAAGCTTTCTTT.

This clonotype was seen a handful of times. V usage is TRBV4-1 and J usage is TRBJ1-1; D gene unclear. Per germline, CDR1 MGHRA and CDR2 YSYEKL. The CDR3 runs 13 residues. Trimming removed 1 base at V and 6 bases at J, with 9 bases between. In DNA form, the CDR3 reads TGCGCCAGCAGCCAAGTTATGGGTCCTGAAGCTTTCTTT. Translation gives CASSQVMGPEAFF.

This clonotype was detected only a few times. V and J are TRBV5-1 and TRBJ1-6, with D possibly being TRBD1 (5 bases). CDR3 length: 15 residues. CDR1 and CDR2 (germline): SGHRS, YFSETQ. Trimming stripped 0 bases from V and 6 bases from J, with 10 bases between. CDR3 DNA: TGCGCCAGCAGCTTGGTAGGGGTTATTAATTCACCCCTCCACTTT. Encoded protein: CASSLVGVINSPLHF.

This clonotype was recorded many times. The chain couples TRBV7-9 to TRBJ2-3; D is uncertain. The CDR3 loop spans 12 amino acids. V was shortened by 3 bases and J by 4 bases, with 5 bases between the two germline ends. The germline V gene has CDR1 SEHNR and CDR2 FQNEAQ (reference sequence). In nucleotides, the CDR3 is TGTGCCAGCAGCTTGTGGGCAGATACGCAGTATTTT. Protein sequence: CASSLWADTQYF.

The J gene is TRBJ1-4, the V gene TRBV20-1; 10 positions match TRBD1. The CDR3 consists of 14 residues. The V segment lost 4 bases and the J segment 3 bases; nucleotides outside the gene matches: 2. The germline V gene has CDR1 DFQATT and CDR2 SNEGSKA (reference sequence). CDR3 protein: CSATGQGANEKLFF. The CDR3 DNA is TGCAGTGCTACAGGACAGGGGGCTAATGAAAAACTGTTTTTT.

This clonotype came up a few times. The CDR3 DNA follows: TGTGCCAGCAGCGTAGATGACCCACCAGGACAAGAGACCCAGTACTTC. Translation gives CASSVDDPPGQETQYF. The chain uses TRBV9 and TRBJ2-5; no firm D call. The V end lost 0 bases, the J end lost 2 bases, and 14 bases lay between the germline ends. Looked up from germline, CDR1 is SGDLS and CDR2 is YYNGEE. The length of the CDR3 is 16 residues. Using reference TRBV9 and TRBJ2-5 for the parts outside the CDR3, the full variable domain is DSGVTQTPKHLITATGQRVTLRCSPRSGDLSVYWYQQSLDQGLQFLIQYYNGEERAKGNILERFSAQQFPDLHSELNLSSLELGDSALYFCASSVDDPPGQETQYFGPGTRLLVL.

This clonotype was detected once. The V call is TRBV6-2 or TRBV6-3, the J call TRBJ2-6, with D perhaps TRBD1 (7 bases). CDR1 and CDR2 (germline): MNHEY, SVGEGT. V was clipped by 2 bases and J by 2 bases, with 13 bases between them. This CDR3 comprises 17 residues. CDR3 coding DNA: TGTGCCAGCAGTTACGGAGGGGGCATGACTGGGGCCAACGTCCTGACTTTC. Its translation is CASSYGGGMTGANVLTF.

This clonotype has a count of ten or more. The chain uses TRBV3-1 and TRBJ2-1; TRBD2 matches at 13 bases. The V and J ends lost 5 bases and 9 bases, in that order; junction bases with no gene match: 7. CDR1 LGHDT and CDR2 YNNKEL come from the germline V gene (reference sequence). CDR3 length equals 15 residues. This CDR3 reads CASSATSGGAPEQFF. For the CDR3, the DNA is TGTGCCAGCAGCGCTACTAGCGGGGGGGCCCCTGAGCAGTTCTTC.

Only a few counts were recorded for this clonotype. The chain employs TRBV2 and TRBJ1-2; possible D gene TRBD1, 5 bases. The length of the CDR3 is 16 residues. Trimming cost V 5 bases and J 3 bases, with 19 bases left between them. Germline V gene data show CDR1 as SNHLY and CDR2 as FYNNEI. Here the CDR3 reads CASSLRTVDRYYGYTF. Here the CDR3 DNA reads TGTGCCAGCAGTCTTCGGACGGTCGACAGATACTATGGCTACACCTTC.

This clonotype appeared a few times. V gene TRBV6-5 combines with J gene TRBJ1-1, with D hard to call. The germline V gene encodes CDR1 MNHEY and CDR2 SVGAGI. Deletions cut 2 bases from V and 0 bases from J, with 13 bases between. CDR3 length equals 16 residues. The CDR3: CASSYRSTFMNTEAFF. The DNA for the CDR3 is TGTGCCAGCAGTTACCGAAGCACTTTTATGAACACTGAAGCTTTCTTT.

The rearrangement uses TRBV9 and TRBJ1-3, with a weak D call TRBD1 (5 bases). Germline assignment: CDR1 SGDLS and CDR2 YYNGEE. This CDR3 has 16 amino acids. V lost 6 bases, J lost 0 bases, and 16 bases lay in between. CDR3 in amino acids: CASTREQAISGNTIYF. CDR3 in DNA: TGTGCCAGCACAAGGGAACAGGCAATCTCTGGAAACACCATATATTTT. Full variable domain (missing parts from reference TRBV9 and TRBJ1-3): DSGVTQTPKHLITATGQRVTLRCSPRSGDLSVYWYQQSLDQGLQFLIQYYNGEERAKGNILERFSAQQFPDLHSELNLSSLELGDSALYFCASTREQAISGNTIYFGEGSWLTVV.

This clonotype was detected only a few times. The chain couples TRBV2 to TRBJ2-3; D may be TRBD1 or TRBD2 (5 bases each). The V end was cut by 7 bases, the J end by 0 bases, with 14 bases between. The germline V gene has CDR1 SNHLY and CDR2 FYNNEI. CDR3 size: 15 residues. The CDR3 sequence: CASMDGARSTDTQYF. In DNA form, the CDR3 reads TGTGCCAGCATGGACGGGGCAAGAAGCACAGATACGCAGTATTTT.

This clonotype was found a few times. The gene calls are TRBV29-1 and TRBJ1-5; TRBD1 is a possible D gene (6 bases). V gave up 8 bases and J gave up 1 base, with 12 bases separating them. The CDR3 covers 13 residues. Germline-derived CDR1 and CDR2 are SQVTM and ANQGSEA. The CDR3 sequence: CSYGGGSNQPQHF. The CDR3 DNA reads TGCAGCTATGGAGGGGGGAGCAATCAGCCCCAGCATTTT.

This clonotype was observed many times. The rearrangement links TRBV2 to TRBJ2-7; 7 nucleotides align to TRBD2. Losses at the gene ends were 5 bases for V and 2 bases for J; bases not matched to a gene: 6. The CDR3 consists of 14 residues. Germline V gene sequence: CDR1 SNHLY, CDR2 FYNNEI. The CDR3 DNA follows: TGTGCCAGCAGTTTTCATGGGGGGGCCTACGAGCAGTACTTC. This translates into CASSFHGGAYEQYF.

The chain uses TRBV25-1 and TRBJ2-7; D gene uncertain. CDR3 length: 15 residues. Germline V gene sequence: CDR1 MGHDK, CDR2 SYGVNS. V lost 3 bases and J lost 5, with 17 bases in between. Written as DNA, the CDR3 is TGTGCCAGCAGTGACACTCGGTTGGTAAGCGACGAGCAGTACTTC. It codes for CASSDTRLVSDEQYF.

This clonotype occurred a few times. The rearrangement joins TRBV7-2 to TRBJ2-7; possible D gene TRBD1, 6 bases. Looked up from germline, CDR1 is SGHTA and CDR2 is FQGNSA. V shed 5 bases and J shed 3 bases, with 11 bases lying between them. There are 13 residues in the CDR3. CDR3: CASSARGGYEQYF. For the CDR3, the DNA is TGTGCCAGCAGCGCCAGAGGGGGCTACGAGCAGTACTTC.